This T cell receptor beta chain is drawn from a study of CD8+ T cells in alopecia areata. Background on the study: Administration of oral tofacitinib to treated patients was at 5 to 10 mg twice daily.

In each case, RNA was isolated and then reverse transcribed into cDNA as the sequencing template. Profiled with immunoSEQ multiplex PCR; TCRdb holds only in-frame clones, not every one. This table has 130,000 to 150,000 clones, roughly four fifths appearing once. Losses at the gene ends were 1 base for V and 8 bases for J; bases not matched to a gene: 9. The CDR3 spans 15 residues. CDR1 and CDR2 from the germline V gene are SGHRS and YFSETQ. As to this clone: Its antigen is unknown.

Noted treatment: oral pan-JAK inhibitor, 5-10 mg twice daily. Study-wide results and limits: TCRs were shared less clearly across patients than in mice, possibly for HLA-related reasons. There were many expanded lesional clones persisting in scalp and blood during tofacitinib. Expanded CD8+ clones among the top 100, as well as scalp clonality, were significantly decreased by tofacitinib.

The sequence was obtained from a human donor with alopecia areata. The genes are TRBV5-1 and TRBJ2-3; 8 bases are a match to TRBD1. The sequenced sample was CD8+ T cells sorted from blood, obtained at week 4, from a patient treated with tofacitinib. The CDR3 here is CASSLPGQGPGTQYF. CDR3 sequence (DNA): TGCGCCAGCAGCTTGCCAGGACAGGGCCCAGGTACGCAGTATTTT.